This record looks at one TCR beta chain sequence and its context. Its matching antigen is unknown. The length of the CDR3 is 15 residues. Per the germline V gene, CDR1 is SEHNR and CDR2 is FQNEAQ (reference sequence). Losses at the gene ends were 4 bases for V and 4 bases for J; bases not matched to a gene: 4. The data stem from a study of shared clonotypes between healthy human individuals. Free of recent acute infections or vaccinations, the donors were healthy HIV-negative adults. Profiled with immunoSEQ multiplex PCR; TCRdb holds only in-frame clones, not every one. The sample includes fewer than 1.6 million clones, approximately 98.5% of them seen just once. Study outcomes and limitations: Clonotype sharing across a few donors was observed for about 5.2% of naive CD4 clonotypes.

Material: naive CD4+ T cells sorted from blood. Indicated subset: CD45RA+ positively selected. The sequence came from a man aged 25 to 40 in good health. V is TRBV7-9 and J is TRBJ2-7; 13 bases agree with TRBD2. The CDR3 loop reads CASSSGLAGVYEQYF. Here the CDR3 DNA reads TGTGCCAGCAGCTCCGGACTAGCGGGAGTTTACGAGCAGTACTTC.